Each of the 4 T cell receptor beta chains below was sequenced from the same sample in a study of T cell responses to AZD1222 COVID-19 vaccine. The protocol was immunoSEQ multiplex PCR, while the TCRdb copy is restricted to in-frame clones and leaves out a portion. The repertoire holds 95,000 to 110,000 clones, nearly 90% seen once, with about 5% in the top ten. The source was peripheral blood, collected 28 days after the second AZD1222 dose. Source of these receptors: an adult who received the AZD1222 COVID-19 vaccine.

This rearrangement joins TRBV27 to TRBJ2-3; the D call may be TRBD1 or TRBD2 (6 bases each). The CDR3 length is 14 residues. Per the germline V gene, CDR1 is MNHEY and CDR2 is SMNVEV (reference sequence). Trimming removed 7 bases from V and 4 bases from J, with 15 bases in between. DNA for the CDR3: TGTGCCAGCAAAGGGGGGCCCATCGCAGATACGCAGTATTTT. The encoded protein is CASKGGPIADTQYF.

The chain uses TRBV6-2 or TRBV6-3 and TRBJ1-5; 9 bases match TRBD1. The J segment lost 3 bases and the V segment lost 2 bases, leaving 17 bases of the junction unmatched. CDR1 is MNHEY, CDR2 SVGEGT, per germline. The length of the CDR3 is 20 residues. The CDR3: CASSYVRSQGARPNNQPQHF. CDR3 nucleotide sequence: TGTGCCAGCAGTTACGTGAGGTCACAGGGGGCACGCCCTAACAATCAGCCCCAGCATTTT.

The chain has TRBV2 and TRBJ2-2; possibly TRBD1 for D (5 bases). V shed 6 bases and J shed 1 base, with 15 bases lying between them. The germline CDR1 and CDR2 sequences are SNHLY and FYNNEI. CDR3 length: 16 residues. CDR3 sequence: CASSPRGAMNTGELFF. CDR3 nucleotides: TGTGCCAGCAGCCCTCGTGGGGCCATGAACACCGGGGAGCTGTTTTTT.

The rearrangement joins TRBV4-3 to TRBJ2-7; TRBD2 matches 8 bases. The CDR3 is 18 amino acids. Trimming cost V 1 base and J 3 bases; bases outside gene matches: 14. Germline CDR1 LGHNA, CDR2 YSLEER. The CDR3 region is CASSQVYTTGTRHYEQYF. In DNA form, the CDR3 reads TGCGCCAGCAGCCAAGTCTACACTACCGGGACTAGGCACTACGAGCAGTACTTC.